One sample yielded the 21 T cell receptor beta chains listed below, sequenced in a study of T-cell memory formation after mild COVID-19. MiXCR, run by TCRdb on the 5' RACE reads, gives a single entry per CDR3 protein. The sample gives approximately 390,000 distinct CDR3 sequences, more than 15% of which show up once; 20% to 25% is in the top ten. The sequenced sample was PBMCs or a T cell subset sorted from them (not recorded which). These receptors came from a young man who had mild COVID-19 (a few samples of this study predate the infection). Cell type and time point are not known.

The chain has TRBV4-3 and TRBJ2-1; D is unclear. Germline V gene data show CDR1 as LGHNA and CDR2 as YSLEER. The CDR3 is made up of 13 amino acids. V was pared by 5 bases and J by 3 bases, with 8 bases between. The chain's CDR3 is CASSRNLYNEQFF. The CDR3 DNA follows: TGCGCCAGCAGCAGAAATCTCTACAATGAGCAGTTCTTC.

This clonotype was seen only a few times. The rearrangement uses TRBV29-1 and TRBJ2-3; TRBD2 is a possible D gene (6 bases). Germline-derived CDR1 and CDR2 are SQVTM and ANQGSEA. The V end lost 6 bases, the J end lost 2 bases, and 15 bases lay between the germline ends. This CDR3 has 14 residues. The chain's CDR3 is CSVARGMNTDTQYF. The CDR3 DNA sequence: TGCAGCGTCGCTCGGGGGATGAACACAGATACGCAGTATTTT.

The chain couples TRBV12-3 or TRBV12-4 to TRBJ1-5; D is unresolved. The CDR3 sequence is 13 residues long. With 4 bases removed from V and 5 bases from J, the gap between germline ends came to 9 bases. CDR3: CASSSGSDQPQHF. CDR3 coding DNA: TGTGCCAGCAGTTCCGGGAGCGATCAGCCCCAGCATTTT.

The V and J genes are TRBV5-6 and TRBJ2-7; TRBD1 aligns across 8 bases. The V gene's germline CDR1 is SGHDT and CDR2 YYEEEE. Losses at the gene ends were 0 bases for V and 7 bases for J; bases not matched to a gene: 15. The CDR3 runs to 17 residues. CDR3 region: CASSLGDRFLLSGEQYV. CDR3 nucleotides: TGTGCCAGCAGCTTGGGGGACAGGTTCTTGTTGTCAGGGGAGCAGTACGTC.

In this sample, this clonotype turned up a few times. The chain is built from TRBV3-1 and TRBJ2-3; D possibly corresponds to TRBD2 (5 bases). V lost 0 bases and J lost 9, with 10 bases in between. The CDR3 spans 13 residues. The germline V gene encodes CDR1 LGHDT and CDR2 YNNKEL (reference sequence). CDR3 sequence reads: CASSQDRTPTQYF. The CDR3 region has the DNA TGTGCCAGCAGCCAAGATAGGACTCCCACGCAGTATTTT.

V is TRBV6-2 or TRBV6-3 and J is TRBJ2-7; D is unresolved. The V end lost 6 bases, the J end lost 6 bases, and 9 bases lay between the germline ends. The CDR3 is 11 amino acids. From germline, CDR1 is MNHEY and CDR2 SVGEGT. The CDR3 spells CASSSASEQYF. CDR3 bases: TGTGCCAGCAGCTCCGCGAGCGAGCAGTACTTC.

This clonotype has a handful of counts. The V call is TRBV6-5, the J call TRBJ2-1; 9 bases agree with TRBD1. Germline V gene lookup returns CDR1 MNHEY and CDR2 SVGAGI. The V gene end was trimmed by 7 bases and the J gene end by 2 bases; junction bases not matched to a gene: 3. This CDR3 spans 14 amino acids. The DNA of the CDR3 is TGTGCCAGCAAGGGACAGGGCCCCTACAATGAGCAGTTCTTC. Translated: CASKGQGPYNEQFF.

This clonotype was seen a handful of times. The chain joins TRBV6-5 to TRBJ2-2; weak D call: TRBD1 (5 bases). The germline gives CDR1 MNHEY, CDR2 SVGAGI. Trimming took 7 bases from V and 2 from J, leaving 17 bases between them. The CDR3 runs to 16 residues. The DNA for the CDR3 is TGTGCCAGCACCCCCGGGTGGGGCCTAAACACCGGGGAGCTGTTTTTT. This encodes CASTPGWGLNTGELFF.

V gene TRBV5-1 combines with J gene TRBJ2-1; the match to TRBD1 covers 10 bases. Germline assignment: CDR1 SGHRS and CDR2 YFSETQ. V lost 3 bases, J lost 9 bases, and 9 bases stayed unmatched. The CDR3 sequence is 15 residues long. CDR3 bases: TGCGCCAGCAGCTCGGGACAGGGGCTTTTGGTTGAGCAGTTCTTC. Protein sequence: CASSSGQGLLVEQFF.

Worth noting for this clonotype: Since the CDR3 does not end with the conserved phenylalanine or tryptophan, this likely comes from a read error. This sequence joins TRBV10-3 and TRBJ2-2; D is undetermined. The germline gives CDR1 ENHRY, CDR2 SYGVKD. Trimming left V 6 bases short and J 3 bases short, with 8 bases between. The CDR3 extends over 13 amino acids. The CDR3 sequence: CAIRGLDTGELFS. CDR3 in DNA: TGTGCCATCAGGGGTCTGGACACCGGGGAGCTGTTTTCT.

This clonotype was recorded a few times. V and J are TRBV2 and TRBJ2-2, with D possibly being TRBD2 (6 bases). The V gene lost 5 bases and the J gene lost 4 bases, with 17 bases spanning the gap. Germline values: CDR1 SNHLY, CDR2 FYNNEI. The CDR3 is 16 residues long. CDR3 in amino acids: CASSHGLSGGTGELFF. The CDR3 DNA sequence: TGTGCCAGCAGTCACGGACTCTCCGGGGGCACCGGGGAGCTGTTTTTT.

The CDR3 reads CASTNLRGNGANVLTF. The CDR3 DNA is TGTGCCAGCACCAACTTAAGGGGTAACGGGGCCAACGTCCTGACTTTC. The V gene is TRBV7-3, the J gene TRBJ2-6; D may be TRBD1 (5 bases). This CDR3 spans 16 amino acids. V lost 7 bases, J lost 4 bases, and 17 bases lay in between. Germline V gene sequence: CDR1 SGHTA, CDR2 FQGTGA.

The V gene is TRBV7-2, the J gene TRBJ2-4; D is possibly TRBD2 (5 bases). V was clipped by 3 bases and J by 8 bases, with 8 bases between them. This CDR3 is 12 amino acids long. CDR1 is SGHTA and CDR2 is FQGNSA in the germline V gene. The CDR3: CASSFNGDIQYF. The CDR3 bases are TGTGCCAGCAGCTTCAACGGGGACATTCAGTACTTC.

The chain recombines TRBV6-5 with TRBJ2-3, with D possibly being TRBD2 (7 bases). Per the germline V gene, CDR1 is MNHEY and CDR2 is SVGAGI. V lost 6 bases and J 4 bases, leaving 17 bases between the germline ends. The CDR3 covers 15 residues. CDR3 protein: CASSRGGGVADTQYF. The CDR3 nucleotides are TGTGCCAGCAGCCGAGGGGGGGGGGTAGCAGATACGCAGTATTTT.

This clonotype was seen a few times. This chain connects TRBV6-2 or TRBV6-3 to TRBJ2-7, with TRBD1 identical over 7 bases. This CDR3 comprises 15 residues. The germline V gene has CDR1 MNHEY and CDR2 SVGEGT. The J segment lost 6 bases and the V segment lost 5 bases, leaving 13 bases of the junction unmatched. The CDR3, as DNA: TGTGCCAGCAGTCACAGACAGGGTGCGTTACCCGAGCAGTACGTC. Translation: CASSHRQGALPEQYV.

CDR3 DNA: TGCGCCAGCAGCCCCCGCCGGCAGGAGTCAGATACGCAGTATTTT. It encodes CASSPRRQESDTQYF. The chain joins TRBV5-1 to TRBJ2-3, with no clear D. The CDR3 has 15 amino acids. Deletions cut 4 bases from V and 4 bases from J, with 16 bases between. CDR1 and CDR2 from the germline V gene are SGHRS and YFSETQ. The whole variable domain, filled in from reference TRBV5-1 and TRBJ2-3, reads KAGVTQTPRYLIKTRGQQVTLSCSPISGHRSVSWYQQTPGQGLQFLFEYFSETQRNKGNFPGRFSGRQFSNSRSEMNVSTLELGDSALYLCASSPRRQESDTQYFGPGTRLTVL.

This clonotype was detected only a few times. The CDR3 spells CASSQPGQGLYEQYF. The CDR3 nucleotides read TGTGCCAGCAGCCAGCCGGGACAGGGTTTATACGAGCAGTACTTC. The chain carries TRBV14 and TRBJ2-7; 9 bases map to TRBD1. The CDR3 sequence is 15 residues long. Germline V gene sequence: CDR1 SGHDN, CDR2 FVKESK. Trimming cost V 3 bases and J 4 bases; bases outside gene matches: 7.

This clonotype was seen ten or more times. The rearrangement joins TRBV5-1 to TRBJ1-2; D is possibly TRBD1 (5 bases). The V gene lost 3 bases and the J gene lost 7 bases, with 13 bases spanning the gap. There are 13 residues in the CDR3. Per germline, CDR1 SGHRS and CDR2 YFSETQ. CDR3 in DNA: TGCGCCAGCAGCTCCGGGACCCTAGGTGGCTACACCTTC. This sequence encodes CASSSGTLGGYTF.

The chain combines TRBV7-2 with TRBJ2-7; TRBD2 aligns across 10 bases. Germline loops: CDR1 SGHTA, CDR2 FQGNSA. The CDR3 is made up of 15 amino acids. The ends lost 4 bases at V and 4 bases at J; junction bases unmatched: 7. CDR3 sequence reads: CASSSSGGAGYEQYV. In DNA, the CDR3 is TGTGCCAGCAGCTCCAGCGGGGGGGCCGGGTACGAGCAGTACGTC.

A few counts support this clonotype. The V and J genes are TRBV29-1 and TRBJ1-6, with D unclear. V was shortened by 7 bases and J by 10 bases, with 14 bases between the two germline ends. The CDR3 loop spans 12 amino acids. The germline CDR1 and CDR2 sequences are SQVTM and ANQGSEA. CDR3 amino acids: CSARHGSSPLHF. CDR3 DNA: TGCAGCGCACGACATGGTTCATCACCCCTCCACTTT.

This clonotype was seen more than once but under ten times. V usage is TRBV7-2 and J usage is TRBJ2-7, with TRBD1 identical over 10 bases. The CDR3 covers 16 residues. CDR1 and CDR2 (germline): SGHTA, FQGNSA. V was pared by 5 bases and J by 2 bases, with 9 bases of the junction left unmatched. The CDR3 nucleotides are TGTGCCAGCAGCCGGTACCGGGACAGGGGAGCCTACGAGCAGTACTTC. Translated, it gives CASSRYRDRGAYEQYF.